Below are 14 T cell receptor beta chains sequenced from a single sample in a study of CD8+CD57+ T cells in acquired aplastic anemia. Patients sequenced had flow cytometry evidence of CD8+CD57+ cell expansion. Genomic DNA served as template for TCR beta VDJ and CDR3 profiling. TCRdb used MiXCR to reprocess the reads, holding one entry per CDR3 protein. This table holds around 200,000 distinct CDR3 sequences, 48% found once. Sample: sorted CD4+, CD8+, or CD8+CD57+ T cells (not recorded which) from PBMCs. The receptors derive from a human donor with aplastic anemia.

This clonotype came up once. The chain combines TRBV7-8 with TRBJ1-2; D call uncertain. The V end lost 7 bases, the J end lost 4 bases, and 16 bases lay between the germline ends. The CDR3 length is 14 residues. Germline V CDR1 and CDR2: SGHVS, FQNEAQ. The CDR3 DNA reads TGTGCCAGCACCACGGGAGGGTTCGGCTATGGCTACACCTTC. Its translation is CASTTGGFGYGYTF.

This clonotype has at least ten counts. The rearrangement uses TRBV2 and TRBJ1-6, with D uncertain. V was clipped by 5 bases and J by 4 bases, with 12 bases between them. Germline CDR1 is SNHLY and CDR2 is FYNNEI. The CDR3 runs to 15 residues. CDR3 coding DNA: TGTGCCAGCAGTCAAGGGCCAGCTTATAATTCACCCCTCCACTTT. Its translation is CASSQGPAYNSPLHF.

In its sample, this clonotype was seen once. The chain links TRBV20-1 to TRBJ2-7, with 8 bases identical to TRBD1. J lost 1 base, V lost 4 bases, and 6 bases had no gene match. This CDR3 region has 14 residues. Germline V lookup: CDR1 DFQATT, CDR2 SNEGSKA (reference sequence). The CDR3 spells CSAKRQGTSYEQYF. The CDR3 DNA is TGCAGTGCTAAAAGACAGGGGACTTCCTACGAGCAGTACTTC.

The chain has TRBV20-1 and TRBJ2-3, with a tentative D call TRBD1 (6 bases). The V end lost 2 bases, the J end lost 0 bases, and 12 bases lay between the germline ends. The CDR3 runs 15 residues. CDR1 DFQATT and CDR2 SNEGSKA come from the germline V gene (reference sequence). CDR3 sequence reads: CSARSGGLSTDTQYF. In nucleotides, the CDR3 is TGCAGTGCTAGATCTGGGGGCCTTAGCACAGATACGCAGTATTTT.

The chain is built from TRBV18 and TRBJ2-6; 8 positions match TRBD1. Looked up from germline, CDR1 is KGHSH and CDR2 is LQKENI. Unmatched junction bases numbered 10, after V lost 5 bases and J lost 4 bases. This CDR3 has 17 residues. CDR3 in DNA: TGTGCCAGCTCAACCGCCGGACAGGGCCCGGGGGCCAACGTCCTGACTTTC. Amino acids: CASSTAGQGPGANVLTF.

This chain uses TRBV12-5 with TRBJ1-1, with D possibly being TRBD1 (6 bases). The CDR3 length is 13 residues. Germline V gene data show CDR1 as LGHNT and CDR2 as FRNRAP. Trimming removed 7 bases at V and 4 bases at J, with 13 bases between. CDR3 sequence reads: CASAEQGPTEAFF. The CDR3 nucleotides read TGTGCTAGTGCCGAACAGGGTCCCACTGAAGCTTTCTTT.

This chain links TRBV30 with TRBJ1-1; D unresolved. CDR1 is GTSNPN, CDR2 SVGIG, per germline (reference sequence). V shed 1 base and J shed 0 bases, with 6 bases lying between them. This CDR3 is built from 13 residues. The CDR3 DNA reads TGTGCCTGGAGTGCGACGGTGAACACTGAAGCTTTCTTT. Residues: CAWSATVNTEAFF.

This chain uses TRBV15 with TRBJ1-5; 9 bases fit TRBD1. J lost 11 bases, V lost 4 bases, and 9 bases had no gene match. CDR3 size: 14 residues. Germline V lookup: CDR1 LNHNV, CDR2 YYDKDF (reference sequence). The CDR3 reads CATSIRTGEDTQHF. In nucleotides, the CDR3 is TGTGCCACCAGCATCCGGACAGGGGAGGATACCCAGCATTTT.

The chain uses TRBV2 and TRBJ1-2; TRBD1 is a possible D gene (6 bases). Germline V lookup: CDR1 SNHLY, CDR2 FYNNEI. With 11 bases removed from V and 2 bases from J, the gap between germline ends came to 18 bases. This CDR3 is 14 amino acids long. The CDR3 coding sequence is TGTGCCTCACTAGGAACAGGGCTAAACTATGGCTACACCTTC. It translates to CASLGTGLNYGYTF. The entire variable domain, with the rest obtained from reference TRBV2 and TRBJ1-2, is as follows: EPEVTQTPSHQVTQMGQEVILRCVPISNHLYFYWYRQILGQKVEFLVSFYNNEISEKSEIFDDQFSVERPDGSNFTLKIRSTKLEDSAMYFCASLGTGLNYGYTFGSGTRLTVV.

This clonotype was found many times. The rearrangement links TRBV7-9 to TRBJ2-2; D may be TRBD1 (6 bases). Trimming pared 2 bases from V and 4 bases from J, leaving 11 bases between. Per the germline V gene, CDR1 is SEHNR and CDR2 is FQNEAQ (reference sequence). The length of the CDR3 is 15 residues. The DNA for the CDR3 is TGTGCCAGCAGCTTAAGGCAGGGGAGCACCGGGGAGCTGTTTTTT. Translated: CASSLRQGSTGELFF.

The gene calls are TRBV5-1 and TRBJ2-5, with D perhaps being TRBD1 or TRBD2 (5 bases each). From germline, CDR1 is SGHRS and CDR2 YFSETQ. The CDR3 length is 13 residues. V shed 4 bases and J shed 1 base, with 8 bases lying between them. The CDR3 region has the DNA TGCGCCAGCAGCGAGGGACCCCAAGAGACCCAGTACTTC. Protein product: CASSEGPQETQYF.

The DNA for the CDR3 is TGCAGTGCTAGTCGGGGGACAACCTACGAGCAGTACTTC. This gives the protein CSASRGTTYEQYF. The V and J genes are TRBV20-1 and TRBJ2-7, with D perhaps given as TRBD1 or TRBD2 (6 bases each). This CDR3 has 13 amino acids. Germline values: CDR1 DFQATT, CDR2 SNEGSKA (reference sequence). Trimming took 3 bases from V and 2 from J, leaving 11 bases between them.

The chain links TRBV20-1 to TRBJ1-3, with D unresolved. The V end lost 4 bases, the J end lost 8 bases, and 6 bases lay between the germline ends. The CDR3 extends over 10 amino acids. Germline CDR1 is DFQATT and CDR2 is SNEGSKA (reference sequence). DNA for the CDR3: TGCAGTGCTATTAAGGACACCATATATTTT. It specifies CSAIKDTIYF.

Worth noting for this clonotype: With a much larger clone just one base away, this may be a read error. The rearrangement joins TRBV12-5 to TRBJ2-3; D not certain. The germline V gene encodes CDR1 LGHNT and CDR2 FRNRAP. The CDR3 covers 13 residues. CDR3 sequence (DNA): TGTGCTAGTGGTTTGGTAGGCCACCATACGCACTATTTT. Translation gives CASGLVGHHTHYF.